The 9 T cell receptor beta chains listed next were all sequenced from one sample in a study of blood T cell repertoires in COVID-19. Some clones are missing from TCRdb's copy, which holds only in-frame ones; the method was immunoSEQ multiplex PCR. The profile covers roughly 130,000 clones, with roughly nine tenths appearing a single time and 4% to 5% taken by the ten largest. The sequencing input was peripheral blood. Receptor source: a man in his sixties with COVID-19, enrolled during active disease.

This chain connects TRBV6-5 to TRBJ2-7, with a tentative D call TRBD2 (5 bases). Germline CDR1 is MNHEY and CDR2 is SVGAGI. Trimming took 5 bases from V and 2 from J, leaving 13 bases between them. The CDR3 covers 14 residues. CDR3 protein: CASSPGRNTYEQYF. The CDR3 nucleotides are TGTGCCAGCAGTCCGGGAAGAAATACCTACGAGCAGTACTTC.

The CDR3 protein is CASSESTGSGELFF. The CDR3 DNA is TGTGCCAGCAGTGAATCAACAGGGTCCGGGGAGCTGTTTTTT. The chain links TRBV2 to TRBJ2-2, with D possibly being TRBD1 (6 bases). Trimming removed 2 bases from V and 6 bases from J, with 10 bases in between. This CDR3 spans 14 amino acids. In germline, CDR1 is SNHLY, CDR2 FYNNEI.

The rearrangement joins TRBV7-3 to TRBJ1-1; the match to TRBD1 covers 7 bases. Trimming removed 1 base from V and 6 bases from J; junction bases left unmatched: 8. CDR1 and CDR2 (germline): SGHTA, FQGTGA. The CDR3 runs to 15 residues. CDR3 protein: CASSLNSGGISEAFF. The CDR3 bases are TGTGCCAGCAGCTTAAACTCAGGGGGAATATCTGAAGCTTTCTTT.

V usage is TRBV19 and J usage is TRBJ2-1, with a possible D match to TRBD2 (5 bases). Between the trimmed V and J ends, which lost 1 base and 12 bases, there was a span of 13 bases. CDR1 LNHDA and CDR2 SQIVND come from the germline V gene (reference sequence). The CDR3 has 13 residues. The CDR3 sequence: CASSIGKAEGQFF. The DNA for the CDR3 is TGTGCCAGTAGTATAGGGAAGGCTGAGGGGCAGTTCTTC.

The chain combines TRBV5-4 with TRBJ2-2, with TRBD1 identical over 7 bases. J gave up 5 bases and V 4 bases, and 8 bases lay outside the gene matches. Germline V gene lookup returns CDR1 SGHNT and CDR2 YYREEE (reference sequence). The CDR3 sequence is 15 residues long. The chain's CDR3 is CASSPETGWTGELFF. The CDR3 DNA reads as TGTGCCAGCAGCCCCGAGACAGGGTGGACCGGGGAGCTGTTTTTT.

This chain connects TRBV28 to TRBJ1-1; the D gene is possibly TRBD1 (5 bases). CDR3 length equals 15 residues. V dropped 1 base and J dropped 0 bases, with 9 bases sitting between them. Germline V gives CDR1 MDHEN, CDR2 SYDVKM. DNA of the CDR3: TGTGCCAGCAGTTTATCCGGACATCTGAACACTGAAGCTTTCTTT. Its translation is CASSLSGHLNTEAFF.

This clone came up a few times. The chain is built from TRBV7-2 and TRBJ1-5, with a weak D call TRBD1 (6 bases). The V end was cut by 3 bases, the J end by 6 bases, with 15 bases between. CDR1 SGHTA and CDR2 FQGNSA come from the germline V gene. There are 15 residues in the CDR3. Here the CDR3 reads CASSFRGGDGQPQHF. CDR3 coding DNA: TGTGCCAGCAGCTTTCGCGGGGGCGATGGTCAGCCCCAGCATTTT. Based on the CDR3 plus reference TRBV7-2 and TRBJ1-5, the full variable domain is GAGVSQSPSNKVTEKGKDVELRCDPISGHTALYWYRQSLGQGLEFLIYFQGNSAPDKSGLPSDRFSAERTGGSVSTLTIQRTQQEDSAVYLCASSFRGGDGQPQHFGDGTRLSIL.

The V call is TRBV10-3, the J call TRBJ2-3; the match to TRBD1 covers 10 bases. V shed 2 bases and J 7 bases; nucleotides not matched to a gene: 6. The CDR3 length is 15 residues. Germline V lookup: CDR1 ENHRY, CDR2 SYGVKD. The CDR3 is CAISEGGQGGYTQYF. In nucleotides, the CDR3 is TGTGCCATCAGTGAGGGAGGACAGGGGGGATATACGCAGTATTTT.

V usage is TRBV6-5 and J usage is TRBJ1-5; D perhaps matches TRBD1 (5 bases). This CDR3 comprises 15 residues. The V gene's germline CDR1 is MNHEY and CDR2 SVGAGI. The germline V and J ends were trimmed by 1 base and 7 bases, with 14 bases remaining between them. The CDR3 region has the DNA TGTGCCAGCAGTTACTATGGGCAGGGAAACCAGCCCCAGCATTTT. This codes for CASSYYGQGNQPQHF.